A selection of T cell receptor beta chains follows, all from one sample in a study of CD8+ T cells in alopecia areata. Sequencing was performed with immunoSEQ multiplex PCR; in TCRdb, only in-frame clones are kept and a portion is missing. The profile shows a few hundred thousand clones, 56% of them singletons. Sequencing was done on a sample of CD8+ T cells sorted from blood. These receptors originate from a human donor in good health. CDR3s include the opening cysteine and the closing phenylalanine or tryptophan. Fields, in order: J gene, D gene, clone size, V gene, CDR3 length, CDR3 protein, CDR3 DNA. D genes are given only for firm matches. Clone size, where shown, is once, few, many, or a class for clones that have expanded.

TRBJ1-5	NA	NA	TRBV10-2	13	CASSPGINQPQHF	TGCGCCAGCAGTCCCGGGATCAATCAGCCCCAGCATTTT
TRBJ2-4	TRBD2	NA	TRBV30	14	CAWSELAGGNIQYF	TGTGCCTGGAGTGAGTTAGCGGGGGGAAACATTCAGTACTTC
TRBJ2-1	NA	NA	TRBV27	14	CASSGAAGGNEQFF	TGTGCCAGCAGTGGGGCCGCCGGGGGCAATGAGCAGTTCTTC
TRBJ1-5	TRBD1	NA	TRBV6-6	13	CASSFTQGQPQHF	TGTGCCAGCAGTTTCACACAGGGGCAGCCCCAGCATTTT
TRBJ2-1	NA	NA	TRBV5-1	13	CASSESVPHEQFF	TGCGCCAGCAGCGAATCGGTTCCCCATGAGCAGTTCTTC
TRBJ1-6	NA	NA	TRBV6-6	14	CASSQAELLSPLHF	TGTGCCAGCAGTCAAGCAGAATTACTTTCACCCCTCCACTTT
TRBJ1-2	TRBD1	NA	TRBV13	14	CASTSSGGMNGYTF	TGTGCCAGCACGTCGTCAGGGGGCATGAATGGCTACACCTTC
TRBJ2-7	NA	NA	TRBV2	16	CASSELAGAGGYEQYF	TGTGCCAGCAGTGAACTGGCAGGGGCTGGGGGATACGAGCAGTACTTC
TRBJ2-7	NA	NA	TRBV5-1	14	CASSLAYLGYEQYF	TGCGCCAGCAGCTTGGCGTATCTGGGTTACGAGCAGTACTTC
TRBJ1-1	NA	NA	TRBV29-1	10	CSVLNTEAFF	TGCAGCGTCCTAAACACTGAAGCTTTCTTT
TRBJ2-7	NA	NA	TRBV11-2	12	CASSLDPHEQYF	TGTGCCAGCAGCTTAGATCCCCACGAGCAGTACTTC
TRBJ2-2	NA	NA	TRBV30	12	CASTYEMGELFF	TGTGCCTCTACCTACGAAATGGGGGAGCTGTTTTTT
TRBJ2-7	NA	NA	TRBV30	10	CAWSEDEQYF	TGTGCCTGGAGTGAGGACGAGCAGTACTTC
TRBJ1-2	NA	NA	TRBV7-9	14	CASSRRQDYYGYTF	TGTGCCAGCAGCCGGAGACAGGACTACTATGGCTACACCTTC
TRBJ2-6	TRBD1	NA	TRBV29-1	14	CSVEDEDRADVLTF	TGCAGCGTTGAAGATGAGGACAGGGCGGACGTCCTGACTTTC
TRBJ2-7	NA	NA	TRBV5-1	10	CASSYYEQYF	TGCGCCAGCAGCTACTACGAGCAGTACTTC
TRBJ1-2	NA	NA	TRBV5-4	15	CASSSSGGFSYGYTF	TGTGCCAGCAGCTCTTCCGGGGGGTTTTCCTATGGCTACACCTTC
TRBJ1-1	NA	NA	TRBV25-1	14	CASTGGRANTEAFF	TGTGCCAGCACGGGGGGCAGGGCGAACACTGAAGCTTTCTTT
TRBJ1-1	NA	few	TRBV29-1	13	CSLVRQLNTEAFF	TGCAGCCTCGTGAGACAGTTAAACACTGAAGCTTTCTTT
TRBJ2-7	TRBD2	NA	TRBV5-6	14	CASSQAGSSYEQYF	TGTGCCAGCAGCCAAGCGGGGAGCTCCTACGAGCAGTACTTC
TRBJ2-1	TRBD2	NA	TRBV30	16	CAWVDEVAGGPRYPFF	TGTGCCTGGGTCGACGAGGTAGCGGGGGGGCCGCGGTATCCGTTCTTC
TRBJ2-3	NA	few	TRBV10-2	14	CASSEVPGTDTQYF	TGCGCCAGCAGTGAGGTCCCGGGGACAGATACGCAGTATTTT
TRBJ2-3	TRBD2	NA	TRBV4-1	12	CASRGGLDTQYF	TGCGCCAGCCGGGGGGGGTTAGATACGCAGTATTTT
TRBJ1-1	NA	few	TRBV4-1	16	CASSLLWTRLDTEAFF	TGCGCCAGCAGCCTGCTTTGGACCCGGCTTGACACTGAAGCTTTCTTT
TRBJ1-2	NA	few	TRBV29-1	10	CSVETGGYTF	TGCAGCGTTGAAACAGGTGGCTACACCTTC
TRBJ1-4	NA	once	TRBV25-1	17	CASSEGAGFVTNEKLFF	TGTGCCAGCAGTGAAGGTGCAGGGTTTGTGACTAATGAAAAACTGTTTTTT
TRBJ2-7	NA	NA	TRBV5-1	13	CASTGPPTYEQYF	TGCGCCAGCACGGGCCCACCCACATACGAGCAGTACTTC
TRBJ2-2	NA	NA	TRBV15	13	CATSRANPGELFF	TGTGCCACCAGCAGAGCCAACCCCGGGGAGCTGTTTTTT
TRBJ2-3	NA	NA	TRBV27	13	CASSPASTDTQYF	TGTGCCAGCAGTCCCGCTAGCACAGATACGCAGTATTTT
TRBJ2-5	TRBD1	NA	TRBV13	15	CASSNEPGTGGPQYF	TGTGCCAGCAGCAATGAACCCGGGACAGGGGGCCCCCAGTACTTC
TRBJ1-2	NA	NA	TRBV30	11	CAWSGGFGYTF	TGTGCCTGGAGTGGGGGATTTGGCTACACCTTC
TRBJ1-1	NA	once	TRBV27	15	CASSLLGRMNTEAFF	TGTGCCAGCAGTTTATTGGGCAGAATGAACACTGAAGCTTTCTTT
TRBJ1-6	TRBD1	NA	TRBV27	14	CASTPGTANSPLHF	TGTGCCAGCACCCCCGGGACAGCTAATTCACCCCTCCACTTT
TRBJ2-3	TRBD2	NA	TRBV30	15	CAWSGAGGPVDTQYF	TGTGCCTGGAGTGGAGCGGGGGGCCCCGTAGATACGCAGTATTTT
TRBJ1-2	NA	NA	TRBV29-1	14	CSVEGQAGVYGYTF	TGCAGCGTTGAAGGTCAAGCAGGGGTCTATGGCTACACCTTC
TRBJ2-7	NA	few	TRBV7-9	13	CASSPGTPYEQYF	TGTGCCAGCAGCCCCGGGACCCCCTACGAGCAGTACTTC
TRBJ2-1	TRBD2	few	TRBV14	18	CASSQDPLAGPPINEQFF	TGTGCCAGCAGCCAAGATCCCCTAGCGGGGCCCCCAATCAATGAGCAGTTCTTC
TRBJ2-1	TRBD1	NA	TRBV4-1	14	CASSLRDRDNEQFF	TGCGCCAGCAGCCTCCGGGACAGGGACAATGAGCAGTTCTTC
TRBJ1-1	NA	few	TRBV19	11	CASFYGTEAFF	TGTGCCAGTTTTTATGGCACTGAAGCTTTCTTT
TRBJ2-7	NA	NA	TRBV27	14	CASRPGRAGNEQYF	TGTGCCAGCCGGCCGGGCAGGGCGGGCAACGAGCAGTACTTC
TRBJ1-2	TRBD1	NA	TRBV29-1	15	CSVEYYGTGNYGYTF	TGCAGCGTCGAATACTACGGGACAGGCAACTATGGCTACACCTTC
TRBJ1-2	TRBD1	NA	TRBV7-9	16	CASSSLLDRVGYGYTF	TGTGCCAGCAGCTCCCTCCTAGACAGGGTCGGCTATGGCTACACCTTC
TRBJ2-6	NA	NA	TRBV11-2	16	CASSFSPGSGANVLTF	TGTGCCAGCAGTTTCAGCCCCGGCTCTGGGGCCAACGTCCTGACTTTC
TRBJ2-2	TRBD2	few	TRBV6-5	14	CASSLAGGPGELFF	TGTGCCAGCAGCCTAGCGGGGGGGCCCGGGGAGCTGTTTTTT
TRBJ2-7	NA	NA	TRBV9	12	CASSVGGDEQYF	TGTGCCAGCAGCGTAGGAGGTGACGAGCAGTACTTC
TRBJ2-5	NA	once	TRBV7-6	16	CASSPLTAGGPEVQYF	TGTGCCAGCAGCCCTCTAACGGCCGGGGGACCTGAGGTCCAGTACTTC
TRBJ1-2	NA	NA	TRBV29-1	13	CSVEEQEHYGYTF	TGCAGCGTTGAAGAACAGGAACACTATGGCTACACCTTC
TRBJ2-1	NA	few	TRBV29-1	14	CSATNSGTPNEQFF	TGCAGCGCAACTAATTCCGGGACTCCGAATGAGCAGTTCTTC
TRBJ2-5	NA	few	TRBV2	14	CASSPTGQKETQYF	TGTGCCAGCAGTCCTACAGGGCAGAAAGAGACCCAGTACTTC
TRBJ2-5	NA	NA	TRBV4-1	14	CASSQEGAQETQYF	TGCGCCAGCAGCCAAGAAGGGGCCCAAGAGACCCAGTACTTC
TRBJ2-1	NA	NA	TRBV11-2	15	CASSAEDGSYNEQFF	TGTGCCAGCAGCGCTGAGGACGGCTCCTACAATGAGCAGTTCTTC
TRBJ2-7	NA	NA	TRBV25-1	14	CASSESTAYYEQYF	TGTGCCAGCAGTGAATCCACAGCCTACTACGAGCAGTACTTC
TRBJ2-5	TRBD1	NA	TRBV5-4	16	CASSLRGQGFLETQYF	TGTGCCAGCAGCTTGCGCGGACAGGGATTCCTGGAGACCCAGTACTTC
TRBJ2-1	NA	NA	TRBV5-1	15	CASSPGGGFYNEQFF	TGCGCCAGCAGCCCAGGGGGGGGCTTCTACAATGAGCAGTTCTTC
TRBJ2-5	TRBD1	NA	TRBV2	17	CASSEGSGTALGETQYF	TGTGCCAGCAGTGAGGGTAGTGGGACAGCCCTTGGGGAGACCCAGTACTTC
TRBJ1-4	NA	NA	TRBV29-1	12	CSVLEINEKLFF	TGCAGCGTTCTGGAGATTAATGAAAAACTGTTTTTT